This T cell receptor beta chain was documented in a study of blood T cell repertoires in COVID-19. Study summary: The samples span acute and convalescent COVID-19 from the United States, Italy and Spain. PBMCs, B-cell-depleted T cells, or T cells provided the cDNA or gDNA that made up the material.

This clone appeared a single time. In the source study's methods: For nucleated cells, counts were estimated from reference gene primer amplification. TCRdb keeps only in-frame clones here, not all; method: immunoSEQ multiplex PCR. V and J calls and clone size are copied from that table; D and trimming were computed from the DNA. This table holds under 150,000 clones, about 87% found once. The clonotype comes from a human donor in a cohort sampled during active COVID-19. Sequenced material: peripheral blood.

CDR3 DNA sequence: TGTGCCAGCAGCTTGGGGGCTAGCGGGCAAGAGACCCAGTACTTC. As protein: CASSLGASGQETQYF. V and J are TRBV5-4 and TRBJ2-5, with 8 bases identical to TRBD2. The CDR3 spans 15 residues. With 0 bases clipped from V and 2 bases from J, the junction kept 3 bases outside the gene matches. Germline V gene lookup returns CDR1 SGHNT and CDR2 YYREEE (reference sequence).